Described below is a single T cell receptor (beta chain) sequence and its context. This entry comes from a study of Ad26.COV2.S vaccination and SARS-CoV-2 variants. Treatment noted: about 20 received Ad26.COV2.S at low or high dose, single or two shots; about 5 received placebo; per-sample allocation not given. Day 63 following the first vaccine or placebo injection was when the samples were taken. What was given as vaccine was an Ad26 vector encoding Wuhan-strain SARS-CoV-2 spike. CDR3 length equals 16 residues. V was pared by 1 base and J by 1 base, with 4 bases of the junction left unmatched. CDR1 is SNHLY, CDR2 FYNNEI, per germline. Clones were sequenced by immunoSEQ multiplex PCR, and TCRdb holds only the in-frame ones, with some missing. The profile covers about 350,000 clones, with around 88% appearing a single time and about 4.6% taken by the ten largest.

V gene TRBV2 combines with J gene TRBJ2-7; 10 bases map to TRBD2. This TCR was sampled from a person between 18 and 65 years old who received the Ad26.COV2.S COVID-19 vaccine or a placebo. Sample: peripheral blood, taken in a trial of Ad26.COV2.S vaccine versus placebo. Here the CDR3 reads CASSEGGLAVSYEQYF. Written as DNA, the CDR3 is TGTGCCAGCAGTGAAGGAGGACTAGCGGTTTCCTACGAGCAGTACTTC.